A selection of T cell receptor beta chains follows, all from one sample in a study of technical replicates of blood from several donors. Data came from immunoSEQ multiplex PCR; TCRdb stores just in-frame clones and leaves some out. The data show about 98,000 clones, almost 96% seen once. Material: T cells isolated from PBMCs. The origin of the receptors is a human donor in good health. Both conserved end residues are part of each CDR3. A D gene is named only where the DNA matches it firmly.

V: TRBV6-6; D: -; J: TRBJ1-5; DNA: TGTGCCAGCAGCCAAACCCCGAAACTGGAGGGGCAGCCCCAGCATTTT; CDR3: CASSQTPKLEGQPQHF
V: TRBV7-9; D: -; J: TRBJ2-7; DNA: TGTGCCAGCAGCACTTTTGTCTACGAGCAGTACTTC; CDR3: CASSTFVYEQYF
V: TRBV25-1; D: TRBD2; J: TRBJ2-7; DNA: TGTGCCAGCAGTGAATTCCCCCCTAGCGGGGGCTCCTACGAGCAGTACTTC; CDR3: CASSEFPPSGGSYEQYF
V: TRBV7-2; D: -; J: TRBJ2-7; DNA: TGTGCCAGCAGCTTAAGACAGCCCCTTAGCTCCTACGAGCAGTACTTC; CDR3: CASSLRQPLSSYEQYF
V: TRBV6-1; D: -; J: TRBJ2-7; DNA: TGTGCCAGCAGTGAAAAAGGGGATTCGTCCTACGAGCAGTACTTC; CDR3: CASSEKGDSSYEQYF
V: TRBV7-6; D: TRBD1; J: TRBJ1-1; DNA: TGTGCCAGCAGCCCCGGGACAGATAGAGCTTTCTTT; CDR3: CASSPGTDRAFF
V: TRBV18; D: TRBD1; J: TRBJ2-3; DNA: TGTGCCAGCTCAGGACAGGGCACAGATACGCAGTATTTT; CDR3: CASSGQGTDTQYF
V: TRBV7-4; D: -; J: TRBJ2-6; DNA: TGTGCCAGCAGCACTATTTTCTCACAAAGTCGGGCCAACGTCCTGACTTTC; CDR3: CASSTIFSQSRANVLTF
V: TRBV6-5; D: -; J: TRBJ1-1; DNA: TGTGCCAGCAGTGAAGCTTCGGACACTGAAGCTTTCTTT; CDR3: CASSEASDTEAFF
V: TRBV27; D: TRBD2; J: TRBJ2-2; DNA: TGTGCCAGCCAAACCGACAGCGGGAAGCCGAACACCGGGGAGCTGTTTTTT; CDR3: CASQTDSGKPNTGELFF